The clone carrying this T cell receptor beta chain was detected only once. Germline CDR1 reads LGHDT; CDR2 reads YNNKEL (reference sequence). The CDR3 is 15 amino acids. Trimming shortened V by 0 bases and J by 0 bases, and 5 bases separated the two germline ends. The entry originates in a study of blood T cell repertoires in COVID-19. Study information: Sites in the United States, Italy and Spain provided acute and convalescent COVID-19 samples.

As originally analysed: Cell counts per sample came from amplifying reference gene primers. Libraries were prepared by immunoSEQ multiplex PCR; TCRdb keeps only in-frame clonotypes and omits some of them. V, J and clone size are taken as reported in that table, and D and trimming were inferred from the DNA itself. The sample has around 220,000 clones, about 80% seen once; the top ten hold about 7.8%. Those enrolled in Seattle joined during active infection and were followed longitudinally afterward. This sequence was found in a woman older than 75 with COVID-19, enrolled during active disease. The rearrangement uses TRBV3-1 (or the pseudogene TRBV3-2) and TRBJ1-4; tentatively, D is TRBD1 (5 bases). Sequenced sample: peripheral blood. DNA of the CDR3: TGTGCCAGCAGCCAAGAGACAGCAACTAATGAAAAACTGTTTTTT. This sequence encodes CASSQETATNEKLFF.